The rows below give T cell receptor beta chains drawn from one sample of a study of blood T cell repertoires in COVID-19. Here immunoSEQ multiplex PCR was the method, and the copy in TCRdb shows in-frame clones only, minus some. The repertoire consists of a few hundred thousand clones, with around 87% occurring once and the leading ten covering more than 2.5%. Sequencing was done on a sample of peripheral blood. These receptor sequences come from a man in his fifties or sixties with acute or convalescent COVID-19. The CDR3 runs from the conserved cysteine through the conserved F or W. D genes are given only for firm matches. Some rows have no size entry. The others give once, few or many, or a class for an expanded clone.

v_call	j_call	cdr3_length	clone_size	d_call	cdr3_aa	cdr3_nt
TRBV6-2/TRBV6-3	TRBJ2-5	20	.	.	CASSYSIQGAHGLSQETQYF	TGTGCCAGCAGTTACTCCATACAGGGCGCCCATGGGTTGTCCCAAGAGACCCAGTACTTC
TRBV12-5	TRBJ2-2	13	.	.	CASRRGGTGELFF	TGTGCTAGCCGGAGGGGAGGCACCGGGGAGCTGTTTTTT
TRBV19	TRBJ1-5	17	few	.	CASSIDPRAGRGQPQHF	TGTGCCAGTAGTATAGATCCTCGGGCGGGAAGGGGTCAGCCCCAGCATTTT
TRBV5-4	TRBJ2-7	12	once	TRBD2	CASSPPGGEQYF	TGTGCCAGCAGCCCCCCGGGGGGGGAGCAGTACTTC
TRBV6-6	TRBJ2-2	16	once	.	CASSYSTVKGTGELFF	TGTGCCAGCAGTTACTCGACAGTCAAGGGGACCGGGGAGCTGTTTTTT
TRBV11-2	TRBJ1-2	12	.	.	CASSPDTYGYTF	TGTGCCAGCAGCCCAGACACGTATGGCTACACCTTC
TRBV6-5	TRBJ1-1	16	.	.	CASSYSSKHRNTEAFF	TGTGCCAGCAGTTACTCGTCCAAACACAGGAACACTGAAGCTTTCTTT
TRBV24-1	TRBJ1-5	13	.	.	CATQEAYNQPQHF	TGTGCCACCCAGGAGGCTTATAATCAGCCCCAGCATTTT
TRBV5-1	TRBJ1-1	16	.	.	CASSLSGANLNTEAFF	TGCGCCAGCAGCTTATCAGGGGCGAACCTGAACACTGAAGCTTTCTTT
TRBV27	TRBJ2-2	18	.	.	CASSLSTRVGANTGELFF	TGTGCCAGCAGTTTATCGACCCGGGTAGGGGCGAACACCGGGGAGCTGTTTTTT
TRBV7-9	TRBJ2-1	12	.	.	CASSLAPQEQFF	TGTGCCAGCAGCTTAGCTCCACAGGAGCAGTTCTTC
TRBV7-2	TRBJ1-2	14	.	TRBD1	CASSLDRASYGYTF	TGTGCCAGCAGCTTGGACAGGGCCAGCTATGGCTACACCTTC
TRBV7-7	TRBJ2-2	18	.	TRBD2	CASSSRLAGASNTGELFF	TGTGCCAGCAGCTCTCGACTAGCGGGGGCCTCGAACACCGGGGAGCTGTTTTTT
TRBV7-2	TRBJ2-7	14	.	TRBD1	CASSPDRGSYEQYF	TGTGCCAGCAGCCCGGACAGGGGGAGCTACGAGCAGTACTTC
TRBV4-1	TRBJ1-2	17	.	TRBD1	CASSQGKQGAPANGYTF	TGCGCCAGCAGCCAAGGAAAACAGGGGGCGCCCGCAAATGGCTACACCTTC
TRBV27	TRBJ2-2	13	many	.	CASSLRDTGELFF	TGTGCCAGCAGTTTACGGGACACCGGGGAGCTGTTTTTT
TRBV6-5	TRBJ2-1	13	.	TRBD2	CAGASGGVDEQFF	TGTGCCGGGGCTAGCGGGGGGGTCGATGAGCAGTTCTTC
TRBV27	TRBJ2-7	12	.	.	CASSPRREPEYF	TGTGCCAGCAGTCCCCGGAGGGAGCCGGAGTACTTC
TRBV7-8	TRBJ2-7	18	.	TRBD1	CASSYTTTGTGSSYEQYF	TGTGCCAGCAGCTACACAACCACCGGGACAGGCAGCTCCTACGAGCAGTACTTC
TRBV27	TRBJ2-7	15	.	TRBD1	CASSPRPGQSYEQYF	TGTGCCAGCAGTCCCCGCCCGGGACAGAGCTACGAGCAGTACTTC
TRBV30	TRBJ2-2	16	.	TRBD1	CAWSVGWTGNTGELFF	TGTGCCTGGAGTGTAGGGTGGACAGGGAACACCGGGGAGCTGTTTTTT
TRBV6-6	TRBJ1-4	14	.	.	CASRIRAYLEKLFF	TGTGCCAGCAGGATCAGGGCTTATCTTGAAAAACTGTTTTTT
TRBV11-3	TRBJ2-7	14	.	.	CASSLDSPAYEQYF	TGTGCCAGCAGCTTAGATAGCCCAGCCTACGAGCAGTACTTC
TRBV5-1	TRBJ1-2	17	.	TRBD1	CASSFRTGGHDDNGYTF	TGCGCCAGCAGCTTTCGGACAGGGGGCCATGATGATAATGGCTACACCTTC
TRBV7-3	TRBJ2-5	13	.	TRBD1	CASSRTGGETQYF	TGTGCCAGCAGCAGGACAGGAGGAGAGACCCAGTACTTC
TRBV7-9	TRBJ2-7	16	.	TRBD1	CASSRSRDRGAYEQYF	TGTGCCAGCAGCCGTTCCCGGGACAGGGGGGCCTACGAGCAGTACTTC
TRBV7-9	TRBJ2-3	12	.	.	CASSPGTDTQYF	TGTGCCAGCAGCCCGGGCACAGATACGCAGTATTTT
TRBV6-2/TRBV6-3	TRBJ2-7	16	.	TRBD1	CASSYSIKQGAYEQYF	TGTGCCAGCAGTTACTCAATAAAACAGGGGGCCTACGAGCAGTACTTC
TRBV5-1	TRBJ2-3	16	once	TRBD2	CASRRTSGGLTDTQYF	TGCGCCAGCAGGCGGACTAGCGGGGGCCTCACAGATACGCAGTATTTT
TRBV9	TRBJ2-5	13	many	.	CASSEGSPGTQYF	TGTGCCAGCAGCGAAGGCAGTCCAGGGACCCAGTACTTC
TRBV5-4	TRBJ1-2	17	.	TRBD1	CASSSGQGPGSNYGYTF	TGTGCCAGCAGCTCGGGACAGGGACCAGGTTCGAACTATGGCTACACCTTC